This T cell receptor beta chain is from a study of T cell repertoires in aging, cancer and after chemotherapy. A mixed TRB-A/B primer pool amplified rearranged TRB by multiplex touch-down PCR. TCRdb used MiXCR to reprocess the multiplex PCR reads, holding one entry per CDR3 protein. The repertoire holds thousands of distinct CDR3 sequences, around 44% seen once, with approximately 63% in the top ten. CDR3 size: 14 residues. Germline loops: CDR1 MNHEY, CDR2 SVGAGI. The J segment lost 2 bases and the V segment lost 2 bases, leaving 1 base of the junction unmatched. The template was genomic DNA from peripheral blood, not RNA. By proportion, this clonotype is medium-sized.

The chain joins TRBV6-5 to TRBJ2-7; 9 bases match TRBD2. Sequenced input: blood. This TCR derives from a human donor with a solid tumor. The CDR3 DNA is TGTGCCAGCAGTTACCGACTAGCGGCCTACGAGCAGTACTTC. Its translation: CASSYRLAAYEQYF.